The 26 T cell receptor beta chains given below trace back to one sample, sequenced in a study of regulatory T cells in long-lasting Graves disease. The time point here: newly diagnosed GD, antithyroid drugs for less than 3 months. RNA extracted from PBMCs served as the sequencing template. The authors built TCR beta libraries using iRepertoire HTBI primers and Arm-PCR of CDR3 regions. TCRdb used MiXCR to reprocess the multiplex PCR reads, holding one entry per CDR3 protein. This sample has 360,000 or so distinct CDR3 sequences, with 12% found just once. Separately, the same data were catalogued under a study of T cells in Graves' hyperthyroidism and ophthalmopathy.

This sample comprised peripheral blood mononuclear cells (PBMCs), obtained at new diagnosis, from a patient treated with antithyroid drugs. These receptors originate from a woman between 18 and 30 years old with Graves disease.

This clonotype was recorded a few times. The V and J genes are TRBV24-1 and TRBJ1-5, with no clear D. Trimming stripped 4 bases from V and 6 bases from J, with 30 bases between. The CDR3 is 20 residues long. Germline values: CDR1 KGHDR, CDR2 SFDVKD. Here the CDR3 reads CATSETNTKRTLKLGQPQHF. CDR3 nucleotide sequence: TGTGCCACCAGTGAAACCAACACTAAACGGACCCTCAAATTAGGTCAGCCCCAGCATTTT.

This clonotype has at least ten counts. The rearrangement uses TRBV12-3 or TRBV12-4 and TRBJ1-1; 10 bases line up with TRBD1. J was trimmed by 2 bases and V by 6 bases; bases with no gene match: 6. The CDR3 has 15 amino acids. In DNA form, the CDR3 reads TGTGCCAGCAGGGAGAGGACAGGGGGAAACACTGAAGCTTTCTTT. Its translation: CASRERTGGNTEAFF.

This clonotype was seen a few times. The chain combines TRBV27 with TRBJ1-5; tentative D call: TRBD1 (6 bases). Germline loops: CDR1 MNHEY, CDR2 SMNVEV (reference sequence). The CDR3 loop spans 14 amino acids. The V end lost 9 bases, the J end lost 1 base, and 13 bases lay between the germline ends. The CDR3: CASWGRGSNQPQHF. In DNA, the CDR3 is TGTGCCAGTTGGGGGCGGGGAAGCAATCAGCCCCAGCATTTT.

The CDR3 is CASSTGTAFYEQYV. The DNA for the CDR3 is TGTGCCAGCAGCACCGGGACAGCCTTCTACGAGCAGTACGTC. The chain uses TRBV7-2 and TRBJ2-7; 7 nucleotides match TRBD1. This CDR3 region has 14 residues. Germline trimming cut 5 bases from V and 3 bases from J; bases unmatched to any gene: 7. Germline-derived CDR1 and CDR2 are SGHTA and FQGNSA.

Of note for this clonotype: A much larger clone differs from this one at a single base, so this may be a read error. The V call is TRBV10-3, the J call TRBJ2-3, with no clear D. Trimming pared 3 bases from V and 2 bases from J, leaving 6 bases between. The CDR3 length is 13 residues. The germline V gene encodes CDR1 ENHRY and CDR2 SYGVKD. The CDR3 protein is CAISDIDTDTQYF. The CDR3 DNA reads TGTGCCATCAGTGACATCGACACAGATACGCAGTATTTT.

Of note for this clonotype: The conserved phenylalanine or tryptophan normally closing the CDR3 is absent here, so this likely arose from a read error. The limits of the CDR3 on the DNA are not certain, so only TCRdb's listed CDR3 is given. The V gene is TRBV16, the J gene TRBJ2-4; the table's D call TRBD1 went unverified against the DNA. Per germline, CDR1 KGHSY and CDR2 FQNENV. Including both end residues, the CDR3 is 14 amino acids long. The CDR3 loop is CASSLPAGEQYFGP.

In this sample, this clonotype turned up a few times. Germline is not matched at one junction end, which may reflect a read error. The gene calls are TRBV7-9 and TRBJ2-5; 10 bases are shared with TRBD2. Germline V lookup: CDR1 SEHNR, CDR2 FQNEAQ (reference sequence). This CDR3 has 14 residues. CDR3 region: CASSIAGGQETQYF. DNA of the CDR3: TGTGCCAGCAGCATAGCGGGGGGCCAAGAGACCCAGTACTTC.

This clonotype was recorded many times. V gene TRBV10-3 combines with J gene TRBJ2-3; the match to TRBD2 covers 13 bases. J was trimmed by 3 bases and V by 5 bases; bases with no gene match: 2. Germline-derived CDR1 and CDR2 are ENHRY and SYGVKD. This CDR3 comprises 15 residues. The CDR3 is CAISTSGGVTDTQYF. CDR3 nucleotide sequence: TGTGCCATCAGTACTAGCGGGGGGGTGACAGATACGCAGTATTTT.

This clonotype was recorded many times. This chain connects TRBV5-1 to TRBJ2-5; 8 bases fit TRBD2. The length of the CDR3 is 16 residues. V trimming: 2 bases; J trimming: 5 bases; junction bases outside the gene matches: 11. CDR1 SGHRS and CDR2 YFSETQ come from the germline V gene. DNA of the CDR3: TGCGCCAGCAGCTTCGGGAGTGACAGCGGGGGTGAGACCCAGTACTTC. Residues: CASSFGSDSGGETQYF. Full variable domain (rest looked up from reference TRBV5-1 and TRBJ2-5): KAGVTQTPRYLIKTRGQQVTLSCSPISGHRSVSWYQQTPGQGLQFLFEYFSETQRNKGNFPGRFSGRQFSNSRSEMNVSTLELGDSALYLCASSFGSDSGGETQYFGPGTRLLVL.

The genes are TRBV5-6 and TRBJ1-5, with D uncertain. The CDR3 contains 13 residues. Germline CDR1 reads SGHDT; CDR2 reads YYEEEE. V was cut by 4 bases and J by 1 base, with 6 bases left in between. CDR3 protein: CASSQWSNQPQHF. The CDR3 nucleotides read TGTGCCAGCAGCCAGTGGAGCAATCAGCCCCAGCATTTT.

This clonotype was seen repeatedly, ten times or more. The chain combines TRBV27 with TRBJ1-5, with D possibly TRBD1 on 5 matching bases. Trimming pared 6 bases from V and 1 base from J, leaving 19 bases between. This CDR3 has 17 amino acids. Germline CDR1 and CDR2: MNHEY and SMNVEV (reference sequence). DNA of the CDR3: TGTGCCAGCAGGAGAAGTGCGGTGGGGGAGAGCAATCAGCCCCAGCATTTT. Its translation: CASRRSAVGESNQPQHF.

V is TRBV24-1 and J is TRBJ2-3; possible D gene TRBD1, 5 bases. Trimming removed 4 bases at V and 0 bases at J, with 19 bases between. CDR3 size: 18 residues. The germline V gene encodes CDR1 KGHDR and CDR2 SFDVKD. The DNA of the CDR3 is TGTGCCACCAGTGACGCCTGGGGCAGCGACCTTAGCACAGATACGCAGTATTTT. Its translation is CATSDAWGSDLSTDTQYF.

This clonotype came up a few times. The CDR3 spells CASSLVTGGTEAFF. CDR3 coding DNA: TGTGCCAGCAGTTTAGTAACAGGGGGCACTGAAGCTTTCTTT. The V gene is TRBV6-9, the J gene TRBJ1-1; 8 nucleotides agree with TRBD1. With V trimmed by 4 bases and J by 4 bases, 5 bases remained unmatched. Germline V CDR1 and CDR2: MNHGY, SVAAGI. CDR3 size: 14 residues.

This clonotype has a count of ten or more. V and J are TRBV6-1 and TRBJ1-5, with a possible D match to TRBD1 (6 bases). This CDR3 contains 13 residues. Germline CDR1 MNHNS, CDR2 SASEGT. V lost 4 bases to trimming and J lost 7 bases, with 11 bases between them. The CDR3 reads CASSVQGGQPQHF. Written as DNA, the CDR3 is TGTGCCAGCAGTGTACAGGGAGGACAGCCCCAGCATTTT.

This clonotype appeared many times. This chain joins TRBV18 and TRBJ1-5; D is uncertain. The V end lost 4 bases, the J end lost 4 bases, and 5 bases lay between the germline ends. CDR1 KGHSH and CDR2 LQKENI come from the germline V gene. This CDR3 is 12 amino acids long. The CDR3 coding sequence is TGTGCCAGCTCACACGAGAATCAGCCCCAGCATTTT. It encodes CASSHENQPQHF.

This clonotype was seen many times. The chain uses TRBV28 and TRBJ1-5, with D unresolved. CDR1 and CDR2 (germline): MDHEN, SYDVKM. The ends were cut back, 5 bases at V and 7 bases at J, with 3 bases in the middle. The CDR3 has 10 amino acids. CDR3 nucleotides: TGTGCCAGCAGTGGGCAGCCCCAGCATTTT. Translation: CASSGQPQHF.

This clonotype was observed at least ten times. The V gene is TRBV7-8, the J gene TRBJ2-1; TRBD2 is a possible D gene (5 bases). Between the trimmed V and J ends, which lost 3 bases and 9 bases, there was a span of 6 bases. The CDR3 spans 11 residues. CDR1 is SGHVS and CDR2 is FQNEAQ in the germline V gene. The CDR3 sequence: CASSLEVEQFF. The CDR3 DNA reads as TGTGCCAGCAGCTTGGAGGTTGAGCAGTTCTTC.

This clonotype appeared many times. The V call is TRBV5-1, the J call TRBJ1-1; D may be TRBD1 (6 bases). This CDR3 is built from 12 residues. CDR1 is SGHRS, CDR2 YFSETQ, per germline. V was cut by 7 bases and J by 3 bases, with 10 bases left in between. CDR3 in amino acids: CASSQGHTEAFF. The CDR3 nucleotides are TGCGCCAGCTCACAGGGACACACTGAAGCTTTCTTT.

V is TRBV5-4 and J is TRBJ2-7; 8 nucleotides line up with TRBD2. Gene TRBJ2-5 matches the end of the DNA better, so the J call may be wrong. Per the germline V gene, CDR1 is SGHNT and CDR2 is YYREEE (reference sequence). The CDR3 is 15 residues long. CDR3 in DNA: TGTGCCAGCAGCTTGGTTATTAGCGGGGCTGAGACCCAGTACTTC. Encoded protein: CASSLVISGAETQYF.

Here the CDR3 reads CSARDRTSQNYGYTF. The DNA of the CDR3 is TGCAGTGCTAGAGATCGAACTTCACAAAACTATGGCTACACCTTC. The chain recombines TRBV20-1 with TRBJ1-2; D gene ambiguous. V lost 0 bases and J lost 2, with 13 bases in between. The CDR3 is made up of 15 amino acids. Germline loops: CDR1 DFQATT, CDR2 SNEGSKA (reference sequence).

This clonotype was detected ten times or more. V usage is TRBV7-2 and J usage is TRBJ1-5; D might be TRBD1 (6 bases). Germline assignment: CDR1 SGHTA and CDR2 FQGNSA. The CDR3 consists of 13 residues. Trimming took off 7 bases at V and 6 bases at J, with 13 bases between the two ends. CDR3 nucleotides: TGTGCCAGCACCCGACAGGAGGGTCAGCCCCAGCATTTT. Translated: CASTRQEGQPQHF.

This clonotype was observed many times. The rearrangement links TRBV6-1 to TRBJ1-4; D remains unclear. The length of the CDR3 is 15 residues. The germline V gene encodes CDR1 MNHNS and CDR2 SASEGT. V was shortened by 0 bases and J by 7 bases, with 12 bases between the two germline ends. CDR3 DNA: TGTGCCAGCAGTGAAGCTAAGGCCCCGGGTGAAAAACTGTTTTTT. This sequence encodes CASSEAKAPGEKLFF.

The J gene is TRBJ2-7, the V gene TRBV12-3 or TRBV12-4, with 12 bases matching TRBD2. With 0 bases clipped from V and 6 bases from J, the junction kept 6 bases outside the gene matches. CDR3 size: 16 residues. The chain's CDR3 is CASSLALTTSGSEQYF. For the CDR3, the DNA is TGTGCCAGCAGTTTAGCCTTAACGACTAGCGGGAGCGAGCAGTACTTC.

This clonotype was found a few times. V and J are TRBV20-1 and TRBJ1-5; 8 bases map to TRBD1. This CDR3 is built from 13 residues. CDR1 DFQATT and CDR2 SNEGSKA come from the germline V gene (reference sequence). Losses at the gene ends were 3 bases for V and 4 bases for J; bases not matched to a gene: 2. The CDR3 spells CSARRQGNQPQHF. CDR3 bases: TGCAGTGCTAGGCGACAGGGGAATCAGCCCCAGCATTTT.

The V and J genes are TRBV7-2 and TRBJ2-1; D might be TRBD2 (7 bases). V was trimmed by 1 base and J by 9 bases, leaving 16 bases between them. CDR3 length: 15 amino acids. The germline CDR1 and CDR2 sequences are SGHTA and FQGNSA. This chain's CDR3 is CASSLVRGGSGEQFF. The CDR3 nucleotides are TGTGCCAGCAGCTTAGTGAGGGGGGGCTCCGGTGAGCAGTTCTTC. Combining the CDR3 with reference TRBV7-2 and TRBJ2-1 gives the whole variable domain GAGVSQSPSNKVTEKGKDVELRCDPISGHTALYWYRQSLGQGLEFLIYFQGNSAPDKSGLPSDRFSAERTGGSVSTLTIQRTQQEDSAVYLCASSLVRGGSGEQFFGPGTRLTVL.

The rearrangement uses TRBV20-1 and TRBJ2-5, with TRBD2 identical over 9 bases. This CDR3 comprises 16 residues. The V gene end was trimmed by 3 bases and the J gene end by 2 bases; junction bases not matched to a gene: 10. Per the germline V gene, CDR1 is DFQATT and CDR2 is SNEGSKA (reference sequence). The DNA for the CDR3 is TGCAGTGCTAGCAGTGGGACTAGCTGGGGGCAAGAGACCCAGTACTTC. It codes for CSASSGTSWGQETQYF.